The T cell receptor (beta chain) described here comes from a study of blood T cell repertoires in COVID-19. Study information: Collection of acute and convalescent COVID-19 samples took place in the United States, Italy and Spain.

TCRdb's copy holds only in-frame clones and misses some; the assay was immunoSEQ multiplex PCR. The profile shows hundreds of thousands of clones, 89% of them singletons. Germline V gene data show CDR1 as KGHSH and CDR2 as LQKENI. V was shortened by 6 bases and J by 0 bases, with 15 bases between the two germline ends. This CDR3 comprises 15 residues. This receptor was identified in a young man with COVID-19, enrolled during active disease. V gene TRBV18 combines with J gene TRBJ2-7, with D maybe TRBD2 (5 bases). The sequenced material came from peripheral blood. The CDR3 here is CASSLHKGSSYEQYF. CDR3 coding DNA: TGTGCCAGCTCCCTCCACAAAGGGAGCTCCTACGAGCAGTACTTC.